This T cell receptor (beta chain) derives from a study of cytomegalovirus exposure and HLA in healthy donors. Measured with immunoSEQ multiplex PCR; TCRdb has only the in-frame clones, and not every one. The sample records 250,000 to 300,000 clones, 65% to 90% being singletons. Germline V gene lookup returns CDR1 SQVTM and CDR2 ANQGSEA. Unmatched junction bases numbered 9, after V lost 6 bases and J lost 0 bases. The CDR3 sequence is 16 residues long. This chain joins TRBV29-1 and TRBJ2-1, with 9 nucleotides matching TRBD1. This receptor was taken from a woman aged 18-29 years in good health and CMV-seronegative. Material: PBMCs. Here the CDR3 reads CSVGGTGFSSYNEQFF. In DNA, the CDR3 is TGCAGCGTGGGGGGGACAGGGTTTAGCTCCTACAATGAGCAGTTCTTC.